A selection of T cell receptor beta chains follows, all from one sample in a study of identical twins. Each CDR3 protein gets one entry after TCRdb re-called the 5' RACE reads with MiXCR. The data hold about 220,000 distinct CDR3 sequences, with approximately 9% observed a single time. The sequenced sample consisted of memory (CD45RO+) T cells sorted from blood. The source of these receptors is a woman younger than 30 in good health. CDR3s include the opening cysteine and the closing phenylalanine or tryptophan. Fields, in order: V gene, J gene, CDR3 protein.

V: TRBV15; J: TRBJ2-4; CDR3: CATSRDLAKNIQYF
V: TRBV7-2; J: TRBJ2-5; CDR3: CASSLGPRDTETQYF
V: TRBV5-1; J: TRBJ1-1; CDR3: CASSRGVNTEAFF
V: TRBV7-3; J: TRBJ1-1; CDR3: CASSLEGGGTNTEAFF
V: TRBV10-3; J: TRBJ2-3; CDR3: CAISDEREGRSQYF
V: TRBV12-3/TRBV12-4; J: TRBJ2-4; CDR3: CASSLAQTAKNIQYF
V: TRBV12-3/TRBV12-4; J: TRBJ2-1; CDR3: CASSLIKGTGWFF
V: TRBV6-2/TRBV6-3; J: TRBJ2-7; CDR3: CASRRDRVEEQYF
V: TRBV11-1; J: TRBJ2-7; CDR3: CASSFKTGGYEQYF
V: TRBV27; J: TRBJ2-2; CDR3: CASRDLGGRGTGELFF
V: TRBV18; J: TRBJ2-1; CDR3: CASSPEGPGNEQFF
V: TRBV20-1; J: TRBJ2-4; CDR3: CSATTPGQLAKNIQYF